These 27 T cell receptor beta chains were sequenced from one sample in a study of T cell changes during pregnancy in multiple sclerosis (dated by TCRdb to the late 2010s). The library was built by means of the immunoSEQ multiplex PCR assay. TCRdb provides this immuneACCESS table in a form limited to in-frame rearrangements. Some clones are lacking; in checked studies, under half of them reflect an unresolved V gene, and why the rest are absent is not known. The sample table lists 45,000 to 55,000 clones, over 80% of them with a count of one. In total, the top ten clones hold less than 0.65% of the sample. Sequenced material: CD4+ T cells from peripheral blood mononuclear cells, taken after pregnancy. Receptors originate from a female donor with multiple sclerosis, enrolled in a pregnancy study.

The chain carries TRBV18 and TRBJ1-5, with D tentatively TRBD1 (6 bases). This CDR3 is 16 amino acids long. CDR1 and CDR2 from the germline V gene are KGHSH and LQKENI. V was pared by 8 bases and J by 6 bases, with 23 bases between. The DNA for the CDR3 is TGTGCCAGCGCCTCTTCTACAGGGCCCAATGGTCAGCCCCAGCATTTT. It specifies CASASSTGPNGQPQHF.

The CDR3 sequence: CASSLNPGVSTGELFF. CDR3 bases: TGCGCCAGCAGCTTGAATCCCGGAGTGAGCACCGGGGAGCTGTTTTTT. The chain has TRBV5-1 and TRBJ2-2; unclear D gene. The CDR3 extends over 16 amino acids. Germline-derived CDR1 and CDR2 are SGHRS and YFSETQ. V lost 1 base, J lost 4 bases, and 14 bases lay in between.

The chain is built from TRBV9 and TRBJ2-3; 7 bases agree with TRBD1. Per the germline V gene, CDR1 is SGDLS and CDR2 is YYNGEE. The V and J ends lost 4 bases and 2 bases, in that order; junction bases with no gene match: 7. CDR3 size: 15 residues. CDR3 in DNA: TGTGCCAGCAGCCCCCGGGACAGAAACACAGATACGCAGTATTTT. This encodes CASSPRDRNTDTQYF.

V usage is TRBV7-3 and J usage is TRBJ2-5; 7 bases are a match to TRBD1. This CDR3 contains 11 residues. Germline V gene data show CDR1 as SGHTA and CDR2 as FQGTGA. The V segment lost 6 bases and the J segment 9 bases; nucleotides outside the gene matches: 4. CDR3: CASSEGGAQYF. The CDR3 nucleotides read TGTGCCAGCAGTGAAGGGGGCGCCCAGTACTTC. The variable domain in full, with the rest retrieved from reference TRBV7-3 and TRBJ2-5, is GAGVSQTPSNKVTEKGKYVELRCDPISGHTALYWYRQSLGQGPEFLIYFQGTGAADDSGLPNDRFFAVRPEGSVSTLKIQRTERGDSAVYLCASSEGGAQYFGPGTRLLVL.

The chain couples TRBV11-1 to TRBJ1-1, with D possibly TRBD1 on 5 matching bases. V shed 4 bases and J shed 4 bases, with 10 bases lying between them. The CDR3 sequence is 13 residues long. Germline CDR1 SGHAT, CDR2 FQDESV (reference sequence). CDR3 protein: CASSSYRSTEAFF. CDR3 DNA sequence: TGTGCCAGCAGCTCTTACAGGTCCACTGAAGCTTTCTTT.

The chain links TRBV5-1 to TRBJ1-1, with a tentative D call TRBD1 (5 bases). The length of the CDR3 is 13 residues. From germline, CDR1 is SGHRS and CDR2 YFSETQ. Trimming took off 4 bases at V and 8 bases at J, with 15 bases between the two ends. This CDR3 reads CASSRLREGEAFF. As DNA, the CDR3 is TGCGCCAGCAGCCGCTTAAGGGAGGGGGAAGCTTTCTTT.

The J gene is TRBJ1-1, the V gene TRBV6-6; no definite D call. This CDR3 spans 11 amino acids. CDR1 MNHNY and CDR2 SVGAGI come from the germline V gene (reference sequence). V lost 7 bases to trimming and J lost 7 bases, with 10 bases between them. The CDR3 sequence is CASTIYGEAFF. CDR3 DNA sequence: TGTGCCAGCACCATCTACGGTGAAGCTTTCTTT.

V and J are TRBV27 and TRBJ2-1; 10 bases agree with TRBD1. Germline-derived CDR1 and CDR2 are MNHEY and SMNVEV (reference sequence). The CDR3 totals 15 residues. Unmatched junction bases numbered 9, after V lost 6 bases and J lost 7 bases. CDR3: CASSATGQGLNEQFF. CDR3 nucleotide sequence: TGTGCCAGCAGCGCAACGGGACAGGGGTTAAATGAGCAGTTCTTC.

This clone was recorded only once. The rearrangement links TRBV15 to TRBJ2-2; no reliable D call. The CDR3 is 14 amino acids. The V gene lost 0 bases and the J gene lost 5 bases, with 7 bases spanning the gap. In germline, CDR1 is LNHNV, CDR2 YYDKDF (reference sequence). The CDR3: CATSREVRTGELFF. The CDR3, as DNA: TGTGCCACCAGCAGAGAGGTGCGAACCGGGGAGCTGTTTTTT.

The rearrangement joins TRBV29-1 to TRBJ2-7; 9 bases line up with TRBD2. Looked up from germline, CDR1 is SQVTM and CDR2 is ANQGSEA. With 6 bases clipped from V and 4 bases from J, the junction kept 13 bases outside the gene matches. The CDR3 covers 15 residues. The CDR3 sequence: CSVLGGGGRGYEQYF. DNA for the CDR3: TGCAGCGTCCTTGGGGGGGGCGGGAGGGGGTACGAGCAGTACTTC.

The chain couples TRBV7-3 to TRBJ2-1; TRBD2 matches at 7 bases. In germline, CDR1 is SGHTA, CDR2 FQGTGA. The CDR3 totals 18 residues. The V segment lost 5 bases and the J segment 8 bases; nucleotides outside the gene matches: 21. The CDR3 DNA reads as TGTGCCAGCAGCCTCTCTCTCGCCGGCAGGGAGGGGTTATATGAGCAGTTCTTC. Protein product: CASSLSLAGREGLYEQFF.

This CDR3 reads CASSTQGYTEAFF. In DNA, the CDR3 is TGTGCCAGCAGCACCCAGGGTTACACTGAAGCTTTCTTT. This chain uses TRBV7-2 with TRBJ1-1; the D gene is possibly TRBD1 (5 bases). CDR3 length equals 13 residues. V was shortened by 5 bases and J by 3 bases, with 10 bases between the two germline ends. The germline CDR1 and CDR2 sequences are SGHTA and FQGNSA.

The chain combines TRBV9 with TRBJ2-5, with 7 bases fitting TRBD2. The V and J ends lost 4 bases and 1 base, in that order; junction bases with no gene match: 7. This CDR3 has 15 amino acids. The V gene's germline CDR1 is SGDLS and CDR2 YYNGEE. CDR3 nucleotide sequence: TGTGCCAGCAGCCCCGGGGACTACCTCCAAGAGACCCAGTACTTC. This gives the protein CASSPGDYLQETQYF. The complete variable domain, with remaining parts taken from reference TRBV9 and TRBJ2-5, reads DSGVTQTPKHLITATGQRVTLRCSPRSGDLSVYWYQQSLDQGLQFLIQYYNGEERAKGNILERFSAQQFPDLHSELNLSSLELGDSALYFCASSPGDYLQETQYFGPGTRLLVL.

This chain uses TRBV5-1 with TRBJ2-5; 7 nucleotides agree with TRBD1. CDR1 and CDR2 from the germline V gene are SGHRS and YFSETQ. V shed 4 bases and J 3 bases; nucleotides not matched to a gene: 3. The CDR3 consists of 13 residues. In DNA, the CDR3 is TGCGCCAGCAGCGAAACAGGGGAAGAGACCCAGTACTTC. This translates into CASSETGEETQYF.

The chain couples TRBV15 to TRBJ1-2; 8 nucleotides align to TRBD1. V gave up 4 bases and J gave up 4 bases; unmatched junction bases: 2. Germline assignment: CDR1 LNHNV and CDR2 YYDKDF (reference sequence). There are 13 residues in the CDR3. CDR3 loop: CATSITGGYGYTF. In DNA, the CDR3 is TGTGCCACCAGCATAACAGGGGGCTATGGCTACACCTTC.

The genes are TRBV10-3 and TRBJ2-3, with D possibly being TRBD2 (7 bases). Trimming left V 0 bases short and J 6 bases short, with 16 bases between. Germline loops: CDR1 ENHRY, CDR2 SYGVKD. There are 16 residues in the CDR3. The CDR3 coding sequence is TGTGCCATCAGTGAGTCGGGCAGGGGAGGGATGGATACGCAGTATTTT. This gives the protein CAISESGRGGMDTQYF.

The rearrangement uses TRBV2 and TRBJ2-5, with D unclear. V was trimmed by 4 bases and J by 3 bases, leaving 15 bases between them. The CDR3 is 15 amino acids. Per the germline V gene, CDR1 is SNHLY and CDR2 is FYNNEI. The CDR3 reads CASSVSRGEEETQYF. In DNA, the CDR3 is TGTGCCAGCAGTGTTTCGAGAGGAGAAGAAGAGACCCAGTACTTC.

The J gene is TRBJ1-2, the V gene TRBV7-8; weak D call: TRBD1 (6 bases). The CDR3 has 14 amino acids. Germline V gives CDR1 SGHVS, CDR2 FQNEAQ. Trimming removed 5 bases from V and 2 bases from J, with 12 bases in between. In DNA form, the CDR3 reads TGTGCCAGCAGCGCACTACAGGGAAACTATGGCTACACCTTC. Its translation: CASSALQGNYGYTF.

On this clone itself: The sample holds other DNA sequences that translate to the same CDR3. The chain recombines TRBV5-1 with TRBJ2-5; possible D gene TRBD2, 5 bases. This CDR3 contains 14 residues. V was pared by 2 bases and J by 5 bases, with 13 bases between. Per the germline V gene, CDR1 is SGHRS and CDR2 is YFSETQ. The CDR3 is CASSFSGRGETQYF. The CDR3 bases are TGCGCCAGCAGCTTTTCGGGAAGAGGGGAGACCCAGTACTTC.

The V call is TRBV28, the J call TRBJ1-2; 12 bases line up with TRBD1. V was pared by 4 bases and J by 5 bases, with 8 bases of the junction left unmatched. CDR1 and CDR2 (germline): MDHEN, SYDVKM. The CDR3 length is 16 residues. The chain's CDR3 is CASSSGQGAGIYGYTF. CDR3 in DNA: TGTGCCAGCAGTTCGGGACAGGGGGCGGGGATATATGGCTACACCTTC.

Concerning this clone: The same CDR3 is also encoded by other DNA sequences in this sample. The chain links TRBV7-3 to TRBJ2-5; TRBD2 aligns across 10 bases. This CDR3 is built from 15 residues. The trim removed 3 bases at V and 5 bases at J, leaving 6 bases unmatched. CDR1 is SGHTA and CDR2 is FQGTGA in the germline V gene. The CDR3 coding sequence is TGTGCCAGCAGCTTGGCTAGCGGGAGTGGTGAGACCCAGTACTTC. It encodes CASSLASGSGETQYF.

J is TRBJ1-1 and V is TRBV2, with D maybe TRBD1 (5 bases). Trimming removed 7 bases from V and 0 bases from J, with 18 bases in between. Germline-derived CDR1 and CDR2 are SNHLY and FYNNEI. This CDR3 region has 16 residues. The CDR3 DNA is TGTGCCAGCACCTTTAGACGGGAGGACATGAACACTGAAGCTTTCTTT. Protein product: CASTFRREDMNTEAFF. Variable domain in full (rest from reference TRBV2 and TRBJ1-1): EPEVTQTPSHQVTQMGQEVILRCVPISNHLYFYWYRQILGQKVEFLVSFYNNEISEKSEIFDDQFSVERPDGSNFTLKIRSTKLEDSAMYFCASTFRREDMNTEAFFGQGTRLTVV.

V is TRBV6-1 and J is TRBJ2-2; weak D call: TRBD2 (6 bases). CDR1 and CDR2 from the germline V gene are MNHNS and SASEGT. V lost 4 bases to trimming and J lost 0 bases, with 9 bases between them. CDR3 length equals 15 residues. The CDR3 coding sequence is TGTGCCAGCAGTGTAAGACTAGCGAACACCGGGGAGCTGTTTTTT. It codes for CASSVRLANTGELFF.

The V call is TRBV4-2, the J call TRBJ1-1; perhaps TRBD1 as D (5 bases). This CDR3 is built from 18 residues. Trimming stripped 3 bases from V and 1 base from J, with 21 bases between. The germline gives CDR1 LGHNA, CDR2 YNFKEQ. The CDR3 DNA follows: TGTGCCAGCAGCCAGAGCAGGGTTTTTTTCGGGGGGAACACTGAAGCTTTCTTT. This sequence encodes CASSQSRVFFGGNTEAFF.

This clone was detected only a few times. This sequence joins TRBV6-4 and TRBJ2-2; the D gene is possibly TRBD1 (6 bases). Germline CDR1 is MRHNA and CDR2 is SNTAGT. The germline V and J ends were trimmed by 8 bases and 0 bases, with 19 bases remaining between them. This CDR3 contains 17 residues. The CDR3: CASVIRDIGPNTGELFF. CDR3 nucleotides: TGTGCCAGCGTAATACGGGACATTGGACCGAACACCGGGGAGCTGTTTTTT.

The chain recombines TRBV6-4 with TRBJ2-3; TRBD2 matches 7 bases. The CDR3 is made up of 16 amino acids. The V gene end was trimmed by 0 bases and the J gene end by 0 bases; junction bases not matched to a gene: 3. Germline CDR1 is MRHNA and CDR2 is SNTAGT. The DNA of the CDR3 is TGTGCCAGCAGTGACTCGGCGGGAGCTAGCACAGATACGCAGTATTTT. This encodes CASSDSAGASTDTQYF.

The rearrangement uses TRBV19 and TRBJ1-2, with 9 bases that match TRBD1. V trimming: 5 bases; J trimming: 7 bases; junction bases outside the gene matches: 5. The CDR3 extends over 13 amino acids. Germline V gene lookup returns CDR1 LNHDA and CDR2 SQIVND (reference sequence). The CDR3 DNA reads as TGTGCCAGTAGTTACAGGGGGCCGTTTGGCTACACCTTC. Amino acids: CASSYRGPFGYTF.